The 7 T cell receptor beta chains below all came from one sample that was sequenced in a study of cytomegalovirus exposure and HLA in healthy donors. PCR employed 60 Vbeta and 13 Jbeta primers. The table came from immunoSEQ multiplex PCR; TCRdb's copy has only in-frame clones and leaves some out. The repertoire consists of more than 80,000 clones, with over 70% occurring once and the leading ten covering around 2.6%. The sequenced sample consisted of PBMCs. The receptors derive from a male donor in good health and CMV-seropositive.

The genes are TRBV30 and TRBJ1-2, with D possibly TRBD1 on 6 matching bases. The germline V gene encodes CDR1 GTSNPN and CDR2 SVGIG (reference sequence). The CDR3 covers 17 residues. V was clipped by 2 bases and J by 5 bases, with 24 bases between them. The CDR3 sequence is CAWSRVPTDSYFYGYTF. The CDR3 nucleotides read TGTGCCTGGAGTAGGGTGCCAACGGACAGCTATTTTTATGGCTACACCTTC.

The V gene is TRBV9, the J gene TRBJ2-1; 7 bases match TRBD1. The CDR3 covers 16 residues. Germline V gene sequence: CDR1 SGDLS, CDR2 YYNGEE. V gave up 4 bases and J gave up 0 bases; unmatched junction bases: 7. CDR3 region: CASSKTGQSSYNEQFF. CDR3 nucleotide sequence: TGTGCCAGCAGCAAAACGGGACAGAGCTCCTACAATGAGCAGTTCTTC.

This clone was seen a few times. The genes are TRBV5-6 and TRBJ2-7; 10 bases map to TRBD1. From germline, CDR1 is SGHDT and CDR2 YYEEEE. This CDR3 is built from 16 residues. V was pared by 0 bases and J by 2 bases, with 5 bases of the junction left unmatched. Here the CDR3 reads CASSLGGQGITYEQYF. In nucleotides, the CDR3 is TGTGCCAGCAGCTTGGGGGGACAGGGGATAACCTACGAGCAGTACTTC.

This chain connects TRBV29-1 to TRBJ2-1; 12 positions agree with TRBD2. The CDR3 extends over 15 amino acids. The V and J ends lost 5 bases and 7 bases, in that order; junction bases with no gene match: 9. CDR1 and CDR2 (germline): SQVTM, ANQGSEA. The CDR3 is CSVLLGLAGGNEQFF. The CDR3, as DNA: TGCAGCGTTCTCCTGGGGCTAGCGGGGGGGAATGAGCAGTTCTTC.

This chain uses TRBV7-9 with TRBJ2-3, with TRBD1 matching 9 bases. Germline CDR1 reads SEHNR; CDR2 reads FQNEAQ (reference sequence). Trimming at V came to 4 bases and at J to 8 bases, leaving 1 base not matched to a gene. The CDR3 spans 12 residues. CDR3 region: CASSSTGGTQYF. The CDR3 DNA reads as TGTGCCAGCAGCTCGACAGGGGGTACGCAGTATTTT.

The chain couples TRBV18 to TRBJ2-3, with D perhaps TRBD2 (6 bases). The CDR3 covers 14 residues. CDR1 is KGHSH and CDR2 is LQKENI in the germline V gene. V was cut by 2 bases and J by 2 bases, with 8 bases left in between. The CDR3 DNA reads as TGTGCCAGCTCACCAGCGGGGAACACAGATACGCAGTATTTT. Its protein product is CASSPAGNTDTQYF. Variable domain in full (rest from reference TRBV18 and TRBJ2-3): NAGVMQNPRHLVRRRGQEARLRCSPMKGHSHVYWYRQLPEEGLKFMVYLQKENIIDESGMPKERFSAEFPKEGPSILRIQQVVRGDSAAYFCASSPAGNTDTQYFGPGTRLTVL.

The chain is built from TRBV5-1 and TRBJ2-7; 9 bases are a match to TRBD1. The junction had 2 bases not matched to a gene; V was cut back by 3 bases and J by 1 base. Per germline, CDR1 SGHRS and CDR2 YFSETQ. The CDR3 loop spans 14 amino acids. The CDR3, as DNA: TGCGCCAGCAGCTGGGGACAGGGTTCCTACGAGCAGTACTTC. This encodes CASSWGQGSYEQYF.